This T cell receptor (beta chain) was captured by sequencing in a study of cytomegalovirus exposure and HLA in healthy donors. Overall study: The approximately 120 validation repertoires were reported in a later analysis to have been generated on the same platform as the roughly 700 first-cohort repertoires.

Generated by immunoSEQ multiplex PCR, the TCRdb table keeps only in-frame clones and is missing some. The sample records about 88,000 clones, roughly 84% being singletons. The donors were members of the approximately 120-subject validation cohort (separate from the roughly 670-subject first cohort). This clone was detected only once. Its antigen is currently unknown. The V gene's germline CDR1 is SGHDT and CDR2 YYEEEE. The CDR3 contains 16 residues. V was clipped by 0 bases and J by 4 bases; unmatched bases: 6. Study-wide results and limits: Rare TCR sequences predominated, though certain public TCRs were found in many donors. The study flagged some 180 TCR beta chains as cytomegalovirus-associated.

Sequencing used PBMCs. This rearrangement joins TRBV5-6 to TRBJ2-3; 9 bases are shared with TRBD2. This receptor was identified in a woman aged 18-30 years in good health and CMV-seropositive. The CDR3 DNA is TGTGCCAGCAGCTTGGTGAGCGGGGGGCGGCCAGATACGCAGTATTTT. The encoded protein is CASSLVSGGRPDTQYF.